This is a list of T cell receptor beta chains from one sample in a study of shared clonotypes between healthy human individuals. Data came from immunoSEQ multiplex PCR; TCRdb stores just in-frame clones and leaves some out. The table lists under 2.5 million clones, 92% of them singletons. Sample: naive CD4+ T cells from PBMCs. The receptors stem from a man between 18 and 35 years old in good health. Some clones in this sample may be carry-over from other donors' samples. Each CDR3 is given with its conserved first and last residue. A D gene is named only where the DNA matches it firmly. Expanded clones get a size class; other rows say once, few or many, or leave the size out.

j_gene	len	v_gene	abundance	d_gene	CDR3aa	CDR3nt
TRBJ2-3	13	TRBV7-8	.	.	CASSLVLVDTQYF	TGTGCCAGCAGCTTAGTCTTGGTGGATACGCAGTATTTT
TRBJ2-5	20	TRBV5-1	.	TRBD2	CASSFSPPGLAGGPGETQYF	TGCGCCAGCAGCTTCTCGCCCCCGGGACTAGCGGGAGGGCCGGGTGAGACCCAGTACTTC
TRBJ2-7	18	TRBV5-1	.	TRBD2	CASSLETSGRASSYEQYF	TGCGCCAGCAGCTTGGAGACCAGCGGGAGGGCTTCTTCCTACGAGCAGTACTTC
TRBJ2-5	12	TRBV7-2	.	.	CASSLLRGTQYF	TGTGCCAGCAGCTTACTCAGGGGGACCCAGTACTTC
TRBJ2-7	15	TRBV6-1	.	.	CASSERASILYEQYF	TGTGCCAGCAGTGAACGGGCTAGCATCCTCTACGAGCAGTACTTC
TRBJ1-3	15	TRBV2	.	.	CASSGGYSSGNTIYF	TGTGCCAGCAGTGGGGGGTACAGCTCTGGAAACACCATATATTTT
TRBJ2-3	15	TRBV6-6	.	TRBD2	CATSSESSGTDTQYF	TGTGCCACCAGTTCTGAGTCTAGCGGAACAGATACGCAGTATTTT
TRBJ2-1	12	TRBV7-9	.	.	CASSLGAGGQFF	TGTGCCAGCAGCTTAGGGGCAGGAGGGCAGTTCTTC
TRBJ2-3	15	TRBV5-4	.	.	CASSLRRSGADTQYF	TGTGCCAGCAGCTTGCGGCGGTCTGGGGCAGATACGCAGTATTTT
TRBJ1-2	12	TRBV29-1	.	.	CSVERGKNGYTF	TGCAGCGTTGAGCGGGGGAAGAATGGCTACACCTTC
TRBJ2-3	16	TRBV27	.	.	CASSLKGLTGADTQYF	TGTGCCAGCAGTTTAAAAGGACTAACTGGGGCAGATACGCAGTATTTT
TRBJ1-6	11	TRBV28	once	TRBD1	CASSRGQSLHF	TGTGCCAGCAGCAGGGGGCAAAGCCTCCACTTT
TRBJ1-2	12	TRBV5-5	.	.	CASSPLGRGYTF	TGTGCCAGCAGCCCCCTTGGGAGGGGCTACACCTTC
TRBJ2-3	12	TRBV7-8	.	TRBD2	CASSLGGLTQYF	TGTGCCAGCAGCCTGGGGGGACTAACGCAGTATTTT
TRBJ2-3	16	TRBV7-9	.	TRBD2	CASSARTSGSGDTQYF	TGTGCCAGCAGCGCACGGACTAGCGGGAGTGGGGATACGCAGTATTTT
TRBJ2-1	19	TRBV4-1	.	TRBD2	CASSPQSGRAGQSYNEQFF	TGCGCCAGCAGCCCCCAGAGCGGGAGGGCCGGACAGTCCTACAATGAGCAGTTCTTC
TRBJ2-7	17	TRBV5-1	.	TRBD1	CASSWSTGTGASYEQYF	TGCGCCAGCAGCTGGTCAACCGGGACAGGGGCCTCCTACGAGCAGTACTTC
TRBJ1-2	14	TRBV4-3	.	.	CASSQVGPKGGYTF	TGCGCCAGCAGCCAAGTTGGCCCAAAGGGGGGCTACACCTTC
TRBJ2-1	18	TRBV7-2	.	TRBD2	CASSSIGRGGVDYNEQFF	TGTGCCAGCAGCAGTATCGGGAGGGGCGGGGTCGATTACAATGAGCAGTTCTTC
TRBJ1-1	13	TRBV5-1	.	.	CASRIEAGTEAFF	TGCGCCAGCAGGATTGAGGCGGGGACTGAAGCTTTCTTT
TRBJ2-1	15	TRBV5-4	.	TRBD2	CASRTGTTSYNEQFF	TGTGCCAGCAGAACCGGGACTACCTCCTACAATGAGCAGTTCTTC
TRBJ1-1	13	TRBV7-3	few	.	CASSLFYNTEAFF	TGTGCCAGCAGCTTATTCTACAACACTGAAGCTTTCTTT